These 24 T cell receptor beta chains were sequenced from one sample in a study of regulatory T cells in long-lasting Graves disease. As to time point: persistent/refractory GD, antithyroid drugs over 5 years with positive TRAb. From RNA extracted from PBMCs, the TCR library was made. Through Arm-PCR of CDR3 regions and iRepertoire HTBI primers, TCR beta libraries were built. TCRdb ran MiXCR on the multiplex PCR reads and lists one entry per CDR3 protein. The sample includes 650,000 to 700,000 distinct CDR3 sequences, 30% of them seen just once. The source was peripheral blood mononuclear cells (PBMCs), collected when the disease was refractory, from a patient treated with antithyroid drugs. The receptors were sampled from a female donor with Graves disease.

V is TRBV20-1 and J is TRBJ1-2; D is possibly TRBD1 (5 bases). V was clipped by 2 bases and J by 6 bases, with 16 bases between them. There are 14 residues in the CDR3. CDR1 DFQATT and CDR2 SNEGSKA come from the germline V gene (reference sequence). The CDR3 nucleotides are TGCAGTGCTAGAATCCGGGACGGCAACCATGGCTACACCTTC. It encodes CSARIRDGNHGYTF.

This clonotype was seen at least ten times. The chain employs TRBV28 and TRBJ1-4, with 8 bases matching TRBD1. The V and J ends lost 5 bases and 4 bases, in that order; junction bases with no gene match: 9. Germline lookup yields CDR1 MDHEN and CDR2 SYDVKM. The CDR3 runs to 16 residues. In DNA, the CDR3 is TGTGCCAGCAGTGACGCCGGGACAGGCCTTAATGAAAAACTGTTTTTT. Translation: CASSDAGTGLNEKLFF.

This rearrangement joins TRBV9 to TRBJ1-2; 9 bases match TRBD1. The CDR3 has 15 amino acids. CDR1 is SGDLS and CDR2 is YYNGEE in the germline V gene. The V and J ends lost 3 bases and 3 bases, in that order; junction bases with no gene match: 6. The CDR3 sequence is CASSAGTGPYYGYTF. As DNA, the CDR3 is TGTGCCAGCAGCGCCGGGACAGGGCCTTACTATGGCTACACCTTC.

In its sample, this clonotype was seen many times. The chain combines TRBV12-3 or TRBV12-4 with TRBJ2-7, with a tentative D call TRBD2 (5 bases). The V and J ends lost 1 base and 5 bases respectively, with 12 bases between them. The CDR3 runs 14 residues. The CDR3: CASSLDRLLDEQYF. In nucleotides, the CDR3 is TGTGCCAGCAGTTTAGACCGACTACTGGACGAGCAGTACTTC.

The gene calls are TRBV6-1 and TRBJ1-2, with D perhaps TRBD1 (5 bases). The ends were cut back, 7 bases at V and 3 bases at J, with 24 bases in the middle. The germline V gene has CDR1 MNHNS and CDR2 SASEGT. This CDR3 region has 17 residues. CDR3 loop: CASNHRLRPGLDYGYTF. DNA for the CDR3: TGTGCCAGCAACCACCGGTTACGGCCGGGACTTGACTATGGCTACACCTTC.

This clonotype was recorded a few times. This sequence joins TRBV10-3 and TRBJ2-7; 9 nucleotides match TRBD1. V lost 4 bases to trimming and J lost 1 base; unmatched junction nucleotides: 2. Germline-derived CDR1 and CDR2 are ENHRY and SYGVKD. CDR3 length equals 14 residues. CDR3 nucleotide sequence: TGTGCCATCAGTGTCGGGACAGGGTCCTACGAGCAGTACTTC. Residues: CAISVGTGSYEQYF.

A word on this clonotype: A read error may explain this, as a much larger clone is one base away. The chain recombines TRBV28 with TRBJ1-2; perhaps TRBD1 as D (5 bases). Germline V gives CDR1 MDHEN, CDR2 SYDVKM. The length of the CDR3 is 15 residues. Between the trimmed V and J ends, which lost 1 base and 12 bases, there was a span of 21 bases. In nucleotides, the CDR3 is TGTGCCAGCAGTTTATACGCAGGGACGTCCTTCGGCCACACCTTC. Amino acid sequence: CASSLYAGTSFGHTF.

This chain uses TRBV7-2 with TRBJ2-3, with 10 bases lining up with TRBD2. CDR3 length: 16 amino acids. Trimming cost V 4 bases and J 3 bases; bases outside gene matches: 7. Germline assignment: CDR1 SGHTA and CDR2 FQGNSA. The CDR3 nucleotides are TGTGCCAGCAGCTCGCGGGCTAGCGGGAGAACAGATACGCAGTATTTT. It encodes CASSSRASGRTDTQYF.

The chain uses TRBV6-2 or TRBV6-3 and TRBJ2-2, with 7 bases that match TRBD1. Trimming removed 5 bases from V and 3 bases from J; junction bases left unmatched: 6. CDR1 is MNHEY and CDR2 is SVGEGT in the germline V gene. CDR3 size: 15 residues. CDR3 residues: CASSEGAGYTGELFF. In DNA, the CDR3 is TGTGCCAGCAGTGAGGGGGCAGGGTACACCGGGGAGCTGTTTTTT.

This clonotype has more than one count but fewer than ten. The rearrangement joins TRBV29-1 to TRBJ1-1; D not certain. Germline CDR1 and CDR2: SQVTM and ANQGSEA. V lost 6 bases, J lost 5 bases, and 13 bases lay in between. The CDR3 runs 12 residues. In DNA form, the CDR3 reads TGCAGCGTCTTAAGCTCTGGGACTGAAGCTTTCTTT. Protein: CSVLSSGTEAFF.

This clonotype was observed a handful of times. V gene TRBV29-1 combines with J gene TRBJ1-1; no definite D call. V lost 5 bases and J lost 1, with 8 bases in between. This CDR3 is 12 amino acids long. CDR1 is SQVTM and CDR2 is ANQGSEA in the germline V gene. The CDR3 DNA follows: TGCAGCGTTAAGGCCGGGAACACTGAAGCTTTCTTT. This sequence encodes CSVKAGNTEAFF.

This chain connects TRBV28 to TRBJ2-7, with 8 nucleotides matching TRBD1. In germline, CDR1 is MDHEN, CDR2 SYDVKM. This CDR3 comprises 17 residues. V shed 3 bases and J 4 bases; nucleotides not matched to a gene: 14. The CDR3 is CASSFSRATGGWYEQYF. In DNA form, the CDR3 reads TGTGCCAGCAGTTTCAGCCGGGCCACAGGGGGTTGGTACGAGCAGTACTTC.

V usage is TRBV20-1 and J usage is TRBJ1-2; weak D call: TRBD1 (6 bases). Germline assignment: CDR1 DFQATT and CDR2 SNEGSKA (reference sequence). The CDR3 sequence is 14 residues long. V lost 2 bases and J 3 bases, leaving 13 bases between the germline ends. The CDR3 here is CSARMVGGHYGYTF. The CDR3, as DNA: TGCAGTGCTAGAATGGTCGGGGGCCACTATGGCTACACCTTC.

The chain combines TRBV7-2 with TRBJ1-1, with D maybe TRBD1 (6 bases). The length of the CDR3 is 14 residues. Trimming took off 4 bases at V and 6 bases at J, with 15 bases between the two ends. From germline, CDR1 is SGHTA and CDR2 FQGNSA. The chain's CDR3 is CASSYRAGAPEAFF. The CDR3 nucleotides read TGTGCCAGCAGCTACAGAGCGGGGGCCCCTGAAGCTTTCTTT.

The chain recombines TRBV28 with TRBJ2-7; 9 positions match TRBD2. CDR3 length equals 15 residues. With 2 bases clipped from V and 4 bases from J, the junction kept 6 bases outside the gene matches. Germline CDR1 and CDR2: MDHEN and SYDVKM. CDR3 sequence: CASSLLAGNLYEQYF. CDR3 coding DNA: TGTGCCAGCAGTTTACTAGCGGGGAATCTGTACGAGCAGTACTTC.

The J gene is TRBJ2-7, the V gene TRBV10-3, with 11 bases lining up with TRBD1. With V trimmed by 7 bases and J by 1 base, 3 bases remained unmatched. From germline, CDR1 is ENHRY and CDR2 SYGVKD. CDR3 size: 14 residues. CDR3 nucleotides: TGTGCCATCAATGGACAGGGGGCTTCCTACGAGCAGTACTTC. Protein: CAINGQGASYEQYF.

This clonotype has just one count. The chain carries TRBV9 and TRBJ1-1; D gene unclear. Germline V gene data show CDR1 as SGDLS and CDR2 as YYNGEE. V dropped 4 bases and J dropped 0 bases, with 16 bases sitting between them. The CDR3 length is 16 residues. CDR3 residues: CASSPSEFRMNTEAFF. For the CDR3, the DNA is TGTGCCAGCAGCCCATCGGAGTTCCGGATGAACACTGAAGCTTTCTTT.

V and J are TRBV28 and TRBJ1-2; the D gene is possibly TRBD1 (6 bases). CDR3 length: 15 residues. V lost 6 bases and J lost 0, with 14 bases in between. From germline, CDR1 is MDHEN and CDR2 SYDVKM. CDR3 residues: CASRETGPSNYGYTF. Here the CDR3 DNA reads TGTGCCAGCAGGGAGACAGGACCCTCTAACTATGGCTACACCTTC.

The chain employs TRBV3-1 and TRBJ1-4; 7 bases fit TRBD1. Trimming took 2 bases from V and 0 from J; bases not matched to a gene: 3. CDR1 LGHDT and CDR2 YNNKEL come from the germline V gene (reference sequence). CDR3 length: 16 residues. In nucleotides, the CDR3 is TGTGCCAGCAGCCAAAGGGGGCAGGCAACTAATGAAAAACTGTTTTTT. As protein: CASSQRGQATNEKLFF.

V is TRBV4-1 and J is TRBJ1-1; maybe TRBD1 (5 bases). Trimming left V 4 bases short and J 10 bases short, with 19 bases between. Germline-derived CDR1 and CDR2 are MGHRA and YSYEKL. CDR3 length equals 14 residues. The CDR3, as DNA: TGCGCCAGCAGCCCAGCTGTCGGGGCAGCCGGAGCTTTCTTT. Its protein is CASSPAVGAAGAFF.

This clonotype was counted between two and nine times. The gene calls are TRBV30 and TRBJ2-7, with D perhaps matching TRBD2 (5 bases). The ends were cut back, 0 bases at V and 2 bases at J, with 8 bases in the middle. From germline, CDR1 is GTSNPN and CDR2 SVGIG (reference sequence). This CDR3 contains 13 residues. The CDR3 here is CAWSVGRPYEQYF. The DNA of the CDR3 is TGTGCCTGGAGTGTAGGGAGACCCTACGAGCAGTACTTC.

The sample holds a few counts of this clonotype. The CDR3 nucleotides read TGTGCCAGCAGCTTAGTGGACAGGGGAGATCCACCCCTCCACTTT. Translated, it gives CASSLVDRGDPPLHF. The J gene is TRBJ1-6, the V gene TRBV7-9; TRBD1 matches 9 bases. The J segment lost 11 bases and the V segment lost 1 base, leaving 6 bases of the junction unmatched. The length of the CDR3 is 15 residues. Germline V gene data show CDR1 as SEHNR and CDR2 as FQNEAQ (reference sequence).

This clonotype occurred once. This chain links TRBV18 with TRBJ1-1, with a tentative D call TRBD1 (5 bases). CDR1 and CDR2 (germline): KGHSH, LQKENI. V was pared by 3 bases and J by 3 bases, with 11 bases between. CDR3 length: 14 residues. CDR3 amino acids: CASSPPRAYTEAFF. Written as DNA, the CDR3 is TGTGCCAGCTCACCCCCCAGGGCGTACACTGAAGCTTTCTTT.

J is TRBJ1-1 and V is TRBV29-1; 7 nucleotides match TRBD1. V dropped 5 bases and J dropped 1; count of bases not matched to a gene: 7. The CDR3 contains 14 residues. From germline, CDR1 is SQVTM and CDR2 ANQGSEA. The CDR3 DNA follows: TGCAGCGTTTCAGGGGGTTCCGGGAACACTGAAGCTTTCTTT. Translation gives CSVSGGSGNTEAFF.